One sample yielded the 2 T cell receptor beta chains listed below, sequenced in a study of graft-versus-host responses after intestinal transplantation. Profiled with immunoSEQ multiplex PCR; TCRdb holds only in-frame clones, not every one. The sample has more than 70,000 clones; 80% to 85% are singletons. What these receptors recognize is not known. Material: unstimulated CD4+ T cells sorted from spleen or lymph node cells, obtained before intestinal transplant. The source of these receptors is a human donor who received an intestinal transplant.

This clone was observed a handful of times. The V gene is TRBV5-1, the J gene TRBJ2-5; TRBD1 matches at 8 bases. V was pared by 3 bases and J by 2 bases, with 6 bases of the junction left unmatched. In germline, CDR1 is SGHRS, CDR2 YFSETQ. The CDR3 is made up of 15 amino acids. DNA for the CDR3: TGCGCCAGCAGCTCCAATACAGGGGGGCAAGAGACCCAGTACTTC. Translation gives CASSSNTGGQETQYF.

The V gene is TRBV7-2, the J gene TRBJ1-5, with 8 bases aligning to TRBD1. The V segment lost 5 bases and the J segment 6 bases; nucleotides outside the gene matches: 3. This CDR3 is built from 13 residues. The germline V gene encodes CDR1 SGHTA and CDR2 FQGNSA. CDR3 in DNA: TGTGCCAGCAGCCTGGACAGGGTTCAGCCCCAGCATTTT. Protein: CASSLDRVQPQHF.